The rows below give T cell receptor beta chains drawn from one sample of a study of identical twins. TCRdb used MiXCR to reprocess the 5' RACE reads, holding one entry per CDR3 protein. The table shows around 370,000 distinct CDR3 sequences, with approximately 8.8% occurring only once. The specimen sequenced was naive T cells sorted from blood. The receptors come from a woman aged 45-60 years in good health. Both conserved end residues are part of each CDR3. The order of the fields is J gene, V gene, D gene, clone size, CDR3 DNA, CDR3 protein. The D gene is left open where the match is weak. A clone size is listed for some rows: how often the clone was seen (once, few, many), or a class if it is expanded.

j_call: TRBJ1-1
v_call: TRBV4-1
d_call: .
clone_size: .
cdr3_nt: TGCGCCAGCAGCCACCACGGGACCAGGGCAAACACTGAAGCTTTCTTT
cdr3_aa: CASSHHGTRANTEAFF

j_call: TRBJ2-2
v_call: TRBV28
d_call: .
clone_size: .
cdr3_nt: TGTGCCAGCAGTTTCCCCAAGGTCGGGGAGCTGTTTTTT
cdr3_aa: CASSFPKVGELFF

j_call: TRBJ2-1
v_call: TRBV20-1
d_call: TRBD1
clone_size: many
cdr3_nt: TGCAGTGCTGCCCGGGACAGCTATTACAATGAGCAGTTCTTC
cdr3_aa: CSAARDSYYNEQFF

j_call: TRBJ2-1
v_call: TRBV10-3
d_call: TRBD1
clone_size: many
cdr3_nt: TGTGCCATCAGGACCGGGACAGGGAATGAGCAGTTCTTC
cdr3_aa: CAIRTGTGNEQFF

j_call: TRBJ2-2
v_call: TRBV6-5
d_call: .
clone_size: .
cdr3_nt: TGTGCCAGCAGCTCGCGGGGTGCAGGGGAGCTGTTTTTT
cdr3_aa: CASSSRGAGELFF

j_call: TRBJ2-7
v_call: TRBV9
d_call: TRBD1
clone_size: many
cdr3_nt: TGTGCCAGCAGCGTATCTCAGGGGGCGGCCTACGAGCAGTACTTC
cdr3_aa: CASSVSQGAAYEQYF

j_call: TRBJ1-2
v_call: TRBV5-5
d_call: .
clone_size: .
cdr3_nt: TGTGCCAGCAGCTTGGAAATCGAGACAGCCTATGGCTACACCTTC
cdr3_aa: CASSLEIETAYGYTF

j_call: TRBJ2-2
v_call: TRBV12-3/TRBV12-4
d_call: .
clone_size: .
cdr3_nt: TGTGCCACCCCCCATGACACCGGGGAGCTGTTTTTT
cdr3_aa: CATPHDTGELFF

j_call: TRBJ2-5
v_call: TRBV5-5
d_call: TRBD2
clone_size: few
cdr3_nt: TGTGCCAGCAGCTCCCGACTAGCGACTGAAGAGACCCAGTACTTC
cdr3_aa: CASSSRLATEETQYF

j_call: TRBJ2-3
v_call: TRBV11-3
d_call: .
clone_size: .
cdr3_nt: TGTGCCAGCAGCTTCCGGGACACTCCCGTATCAGATACGCAGTATTTT
cdr3_aa: CASSFRDTPVSDTQYF

j_call: TRBJ2-2
v_call: TRBV5-1
d_call: .
clone_size: .
cdr3_nt: TGCGCCAGCAGCTTAGTCGGGGTTCTCACCGGGGAGCTGTTTTTT
cdr3_aa: CASSLVGVLTGELFF

j_call: TRBJ2-1
v_call: TRBV27
d_call: TRBD2
clone_size: .
cdr3_nt: TGTGCCAGCAGCGTACTGAGGACTAGCGGGGGCAGCTCCTACAATGAGCAGTTCTTC
cdr3_aa: CASSVLRTSGGSSYNEQFF

j_call: TRBJ2-3
v_call: TRBV5-4
d_call: TRBD2
clone_size: .
cdr3_nt: TGTGCCAGCAGCTTAAAGACTAGCGGGACTAGCGGGACGCAGTATTTT
cdr3_aa: CASSLKTSGTSGTQYF

j_call: TRBJ2-1
v_call: TRBV18
d_call: TRBD2
clone_size: many
cdr3_nt: TGTGCCAGCTCACCACCTGCTCTAGCGGGGTACAATGAGCAGTTCTTC
cdr3_aa: CASSPPALAGYNEQFF

j_call: TRBJ1-6
v_call: TRBV20-1
d_call: .
clone_size: many
cdr3_nt: TGCAGTGCTAGAGTGTCAGTAAATTCACCCCTCCACTTT
cdr3_aa: CSARVSVNSPLHF

j_call: TRBJ2-2
v_call: TRBV24-1
d_call: .
clone_size: few
cdr3_nt: TGTGCCACCTCGTATACAGCCCCCGGGGAGCTGTTTTTT
cdr3_aa: CATSYTAPGELFF

j_call: TRBJ2-2
v_call: TRBV12-3/TRBV12-4
d_call: TRBD1
clone_size: .
cdr3_nt: TGTGCCAGCAGCTGGGGGACAGGGGCCAACACCGGGGAGCTGTTTTTT
cdr3_aa: CASSWGTGANTGELFF

j_call: TRBJ2-2
v_call: TRBV5-1
d_call: TRBD1
clone_size: few
cdr3_nt: TGCGCCAGCAGCTTCAGACAGGGTCTGACCGGGGAGCTGTTTTTT
cdr3_aa: CASSFRQGLTGELFF

j_call: TRBJ2-3
v_call: TRBV29-1
d_call: TRBD1
clone_size: many
cdr3_nt: TGCAGCTCATGGGACAGCCACCCCACAGATACGCAGTATTTT
cdr3_aa: CSSWDSHPTDTQYF

j_call: TRBJ2-2
v_call: TRBV6-5
d_call: .
clone_size: few
cdr3_nt: TGTGCCAGCAGTTACTTCGACAGCACCGGGGAGCTGTTTTTT
cdr3_aa: CASSYFDSTGELFF

j_call: TRBJ1-2
v_call: TRBV5-1
d_call: .
clone_size: many
cdr3_nt: TGCGCCAGCAGCTTGGGGACGTACTATGGCTACACCTTC
cdr3_aa: CASSLGTYYGYTF

j_call: TRBJ2-3
v_call: TRBV10-3
d_call: TRBD2
clone_size: few
cdr3_nt: TGTGCCATCAGTGCGACGGGAGGGAGCACAGATACGCAGTATTTT
cdr3_aa: CAISATGGSTDTQYF

j_call: TRBJ1-1
v_call: TRBV27
d_call: .
clone_size: few
cdr3_nt: TGTGCCAGCAGCCCCAGGTGGACCGGGGGCACTGAAGCTTTCTTT
cdr3_aa: CASSPRWTGGTEAFF

j_call: TRBJ2-2
v_call: TRBV7-8
d_call: .
clone_size: many
cdr3_nt: TGTGCCAGCAGCTTAGCGTTGGCAACCGGGGAGCTGTTTTTT
cdr3_aa: CASSLALATGELFF

j_call: TRBJ2-3
v_call: TRBV7-9
d_call: .
clone_size: once
cdr3_nt: TGTGCCAGCAGCTTAGAAGAAGATCCCGCGCCGATGCGTTTT
cdr3_aa: CASSLEEDPAPMRF

j_call: TRBJ2-1
v_call: TRBV5-1
d_call: .
clone_size: few
cdr3_nt: TGCGCCAGCAGCTTGGTACTAGCCGAAGTCAATGAGCAGTTCTTC
cdr3_aa: CASSLVLAEVNEQFF

j_call: TRBJ2-1
v_call: TRBV6-4
d_call: TRBD2
clone_size: many
cdr3_nt: TGTGCCAGCAGCCCCTTAGCGGGAGAGATCCATGAGCAGTTCTTC
cdr3_aa: CASSPLAGEIHEQFF

j_call: TRBJ2-3
v_call: TRBV29-1
d_call: .
clone_size: few
cdr3_nt: TGCAGCGTTGTTCGTACAGGAGGGGCCGATACGCAGTATTTT
cdr3_aa: CSVVRTGGADTQYF

j_call: TRBJ2-5
v_call: TRBV23-1
d_call: .
clone_size: .
cdr3_nt: TGCGCCAGCAGTCGCTTAGAGGGGAACCAAGAGACCCAGTACTTC
cdr3_aa: CASSRLEGNQETQYF

j_call: TRBJ2-5
v_call: TRBV5-6
d_call: .
clone_size: many
cdr3_nt: TGTGCCAGCAGCTTGACGGTTGAGGGCGCGAAGACCCAGTACTTC
cdr3_aa: CASSLTVEGAKTQYF

j_call: TRBJ2-1
v_call: TRBV10-1
d_call: TRBD2
clone_size: .
cdr3_nt: TGCGCCAGCAGTGAGTCTCGGGCTTCGGGGGGAACATACAACAATGAGCAGTTCTTC
cdr3_aa: CASSESRASGGTYNNEQFF

j_call: TRBJ2-1
v_call: TRBV5-1
d_call: .
clone_size: few
cdr3_nt: TGCGCCAGCAGCTTGGTTCCCAACTACAATGAGCAGTTCTTC
cdr3_aa: CASSLVPNYNEQFF

j_call: TRBJ2-5
v_call: TRBV14
d_call: .
clone_size: few
cdr3_nt: TGTGCCAGCAGCCAATTCAGGACTGGCGGGGAGACCCAGTACTTC
cdr3_aa: CASSQFRTGGETQYF

j_call: TRBJ2-1
v_call: TRBV4-1
d_call: TRBD1
clone_size: few
cdr3_nt: TGCGCCAGCAGCCCCAGGGTCGACAGGGCCGCCTACAATGAGCAGTTCTTC
cdr3_aa: CASSPRVDRAAYNEQFF

j_call: TRBJ2-3
v_call: TRBV20-1
d_call: TRBD2
clone_size: many
cdr3_nt: TGCAGTGCTAGGGCGGGAGGCGGGGCAGATACGCAGTATTTT
cdr3_aa: CSARAGGGADTQYF

j_call: TRBJ1-2
v_call: TRBV12-3/TRBV12-4
d_call: TRBD1
clone_size: .
cdr3_nt: TGTGCCAGCAGACCTGCTGGGACAGGGATTGGAGGCTACACCTTC
cdr3_aa: CASRPAGTGIGGYTF

j_call: TRBJ2-7
v_call: TRBV10-3
d_call: .
clone_size: few
cdr3_nt: TGTGCCATCAGTGAGTCGACTTTGGGGGGGCGTACTTACGAGCAGTACTTC
cdr3_aa: CAISESTLGGRTYEQYF

j_call: TRBJ2-1
v_call: TRBV19
d_call: .
clone_size: .
cdr3_nt: TGTGCCAGTAGTAGGGACGTCAACAATGAGCAGTTCTTC
cdr3_aa: CASSRDVNNEQFF

j_call: TRBJ2-2
v_call: TRBV5-1
d_call: TRBD2
clone_size: .
cdr3_nt: TGCGCCAGCAGCTTGTTATCCCTAGCGGTTGCTAACACCGGGGAGCTGTTTTTT
cdr3_aa: CASSLLSLAVANTGELFF

j_call: TRBJ2-1
v_call: TRBV11-3
d_call: .
clone_size: .
cdr3_nt: TGTGCCAGCAGCCTCGGGACTTCTCACGAAGGGCAGTTCTTC
cdr3_aa: CASSLGTSHEGQFF

j_call: TRBJ2-2
v_call: TRBV29-1
d_call: .
clone_size: many
cdr3_nt: TGCAGCGCCTGGGGAGACACCGGGGAGCTGTTTTTT
cdr3_aa: CSAWGDTGELFF

j_call: TRBJ2-7
v_call: TRBV6-1
d_call: .
clone_size: few
cdr3_nt: TGTGCCAGCAGTGGTGGACTCCTGATACTCTCCTACGAGCAGTACTTC
cdr3_aa: CASSGGLLILSYEQYF

j_call: TRBJ2-7
v_call: TRBV29-1
d_call: TRBD2
clone_size: few
cdr3_nt: TGCAGCGTTGGCCGAGCGGGGGGCTACGAGCAGTACTTC
cdr3_aa: CSVGRAGGYEQYF

j_call: TRBJ2-2
v_call: TRBV5-1
d_call: .
clone_size: few
cdr3_nt: TGCGCCAGCAGCTTGGATAACATCCCGAACACCGGGGAGCTGTTTTTT
cdr3_aa: CASSLDNIPNTGELFF

j_call: TRBJ2-3
v_call: TRBV5-1
d_call: .
clone_size: .
cdr3_nt: TGCGCCAGCACCTTGCGAGAGGTAACAGATACGCAGTATTTT
cdr3_aa: CASTLREVTDTQYF

j_call: TRBJ2-7
v_call: TRBV4-1
d_call: TRBD2
clone_size: .
cdr3_nt: TGCGCCAGCAGCCAAAGGTCAAGCGGGAGAAACGAGCAGTACTTC
cdr3_aa: CASSQRSSGRNEQYF